This T cell receptor beta chain was observed in a study of cytomegalovirus exposure and HLA in healthy donors. Study-wide results and caveats: Investigators reported approximately 170 TCR beta chains as tied to cytomegalovirus.

The CDR3 length is 15 residues. Trimming cost V 1 base and J 7 bases, with 12 bases left between them. Per germline, CDR1 SGHNT and CDR2 YYREEE (reference sequence). PCR amplification relied on 60 Vbeta primers (plus 13 Jbeta primers). Using immunoSEQ multiplex PCR, the repertoire was profiled, and TCRdb retains in-frame clones only, with some absent. The sample includes approximately 150,000 clones, 60% to 85% of them seen just once. This clone was recorded a few times. Antigen unknown. This chain links TRBV5-4 with TRBJ1-6; a possible D gene is TRBD1 (5 bases). This TCR was recovered from a woman in her thirties or forties in good health and CMV-seropositive. The sequencing sample was made of PBMCs. CDR3 coding DNA: TGTGCCAGCAGCTTGTCCCAGGGAGGGAATTCACCCCTCCACTTT. Translation gives CASSLSQGGNSPLHF.